The 17 T cell receptor beta chains below come from one sample, sequenced in a study of cytomegalovirus exposure and HLA in healthy donors. The PCR employed 60 Vbeta primers together with 13 Jbeta primers. Profiled with immunoSEQ multiplex PCR; TCRdb holds only in-frame clones, not every one. Among about 150,000 clones listed, 60% to 75% were seen once. Sequencing was carried out using PBMCs. The receptors here all came from a young man in good health and CMV-seronegative.

This chain joins TRBV7-2 and TRBJ2-7; D not resolved. The germline V and J ends were trimmed by 5 bases and 0 bases, with 5 bases remaining between them. Germline CDR1 and CDR2: SGHTA and FQGNSA. This CDR3 region has 12 residues. CDR3 protein: CASSPGSYEQYF. The CDR3 DNA is TGTGCCAGCAGCCCCGGCTCCTACGAGCAGTACTTC.

V is TRBV19 and J is TRBJ2-3; D gene uncertain. CDR3 length equals 13 residues. Germline CDR1 LNHDA, CDR2 SQIVND (reference sequence). V was pared by 7 bases and J by 4 bases, with 12 bases between. The CDR3 loop reads CASKERSPDTQYF. CDR3 nucleotides: TGTGCCAGTAAGGAGAGGTCTCCAGATACGCAGTATTTT.

In nucleotides, the CDR3 is TGTGCCACCAGCAGAGCAGGCCCCGACAGAGAGACCCAGTACTTC. Protein product: CATSRAGPDRETQYF. The chain joins TRBV15 to TRBJ2-5; TRBD1 is a possible D gene (5 bases). Germline V CDR1 and CDR2: LNHNV, YYDKDF (reference sequence). The CDR3 sequence is 15 residues long. The ends were cut back, 1 base at V and 4 bases at J, with 13 bases in the middle.

This chain connects TRBV28 to TRBJ1-2, with 8 bases matching TRBD1. The V and J ends lost 5 bases and 2 bases, in that order; junction bases with no gene match: 4. The CDR3 is 14 amino acids. The germline V gene has CDR1 MDHEN and CDR2 SYDVKM. The CDR3 coding sequence is TGTGCCAGCAGTGGCCGGACAGGGAACTATGGCTACACCTTC. Translation gives CASSGRTGNYGYTF.

The V and J genes are TRBV6-4 and TRBJ1-1, with D possibly matching TRBD1 (5 bases). CDR3 length equals 13 residues. Germline CDR1 MRHNA, CDR2 SNTAGT. The ends were cut back, 5 bases at V and 3 bases at J, with 10 bases in the middle. As DNA, the CDR3 is TGTGCCAGCAGTTTAGACAGAGACACTGAAGCTTTCTTT. It is translated as CASSLDRDTEAFF.

V gene TRBV2 combines with J gene TRBJ2-1; D is uncertain. Trimming left V 1 base short and J 0 bases short, with 7 bases between. Germline assignment: CDR1 SNHLY and CDR2 FYNNEI. This CDR3 is 15 amino acids long. The DNA of the CDR3 is TGTGCCAGCAGTGAAGGGCCTAGCTCCTACAATGAGCAGTTCTTC. Translating gives CASSEGPSSYNEQFF.

The chain employs TRBV9 and TRBJ2-5; TRBD2 might be the D (7 bases). V lost 7 bases, J lost 4 bases, and 14 bases lay in between. The CDR3 sequence is 13 residues long. The germline CDR1 and CDR2 sequences are SGDLS and YYNGEE. This CDR3 reads CASGRGAGETQYF. Here the CDR3 DNA reads TGTGCCAGCGGTCGGGGGGCCGGAGAGACCCAGTACTTC.

The chain employs TRBV15 and TRBJ1-5; 7 bases are shared with TRBD1. CDR3 length: 17 amino acids. J was trimmed by 5 bases and V by 0 bases; bases with no gene match: 10. Germline V gene lookup returns CDR1 LNHNV and CDR2 YYDKDF (reference sequence). The CDR3 sequence is CATSRDRETGLHQPQHF. CDR3 sequence (DNA): TGTGCCACCAGCAGAGATCGTGAGACAGGGCTTCATCAGCCCCAGCATTTT.

V and J are TRBV13 and TRBJ2-7; 8 bases align to TRBD2. Per the germline V gene, CDR1 is PRHDT and CDR2 is FYEKMQ (reference sequence). V lost 0 bases to trimming and J lost 0 bases; unmatched junction nucleotides: 1. This CDR3 is 15 amino acids long. The CDR3 loop is CASSLGAGGSYEQYF. CDR3 DNA sequence: TGTGCCAGCAGCTTAGGGGCGGGGGGCTCCTACGAGCAGTACTTC.

CDR3 sequence reads: CASSFAGDGGYTF. Here the CDR3 DNA reads TGTGCCAGCAGCTTTGCAGGGGACGGAGGCTACACCTTC. V is TRBV5-6 and J is TRBJ1-2, with D possibly matching TRBD1 (6 bases). The CDR3 runs to 13 residues. Germline CDR1 reads SGHDT; CDR2 reads YYEEEE. V was pared by 2 bases and J by 8 bases, with 13 bases between.

The chain combines TRBV10-3 with TRBJ2-7; possible D gene TRBD1, 6 bases. Germline loops: CDR1 ENHRY, CDR2 SYGVKD. CDR3 length equals 14 residues. The CDR3: CASRGASPAPEQYF. The CDR3 DNA reads TGTGCGTCCAGGGGAGCGTCCCCGGCCCCCGAGCAGTACTTC.

This clone was counted between two and nine times. The chain joins TRBV6-6 to TRBJ1-2, with D possibly TRBD1 on 6 matching bases. Germline V gene sequence: CDR1 MNHNY, CDR2 SVGAGI (reference sequence). CDR3 length: 15 residues. Trimming took off 0 bases at V and 8 bases at J, with 16 bases between the two ends. CDR3 nucleotides: TGTGCCAGCAGTTACTCAAGGGGGGGCGCGAGCGGCTACACCTTC. It translates to CASSYSRGGASGYTF.

V usage is TRBV5-1 and J usage is TRBJ1-2; 12 bases fit TRBD1. CDR1 and CDR2 from the germline V gene are SGHRS and YFSETQ. The CDR3 spans 14 residues. V lost 7 bases to trimming and J lost 7 bases; unmatched junction nucleotides: 8. The CDR3 protein is CASGTGTGGGGYTF. The CDR3, as DNA: TGCGCCAGCGGCACCGGGACAGGGGGCGGTGGCTACACCTTC.

The chain combines TRBV6-5 with TRBJ2-4; 9 nucleotides align to TRBD1. Germline values: CDR1 MNHEY, CDR2 SVGAGI. Losses at the gene ends were 5 bases for V and 8 bases for J; bases not matched to a gene: 7. The CDR3 is made up of 14 amino acids. The CDR3 reads CASSRDRVRDIQYF. The DNA of the CDR3 is TGTGCCAGCAGTAGGGACAGGGTTAGGGACATTCAGTACTTC.

The J gene is TRBJ2-7, the V gene TRBV6-5, with 8 bases identical to TRBD1. The germline CDR1 and CDR2 sequences are MNHEY and SVGAGI. The CDR3 covers 12 residues. The trim removed 10 bases at V and 2 bases at J, leaving 4 bases unmatched. The chain's CDR3 is CATGQGPYEQYF. The CDR3 nucleotides read TGTGCCACTGGACAGGGACCCTACGAGCAGTACTTC.

The J gene is TRBJ2-2, the V gene TRBV6-1; possible D gene TRBD2, 6 bases. From germline, CDR1 is MNHNS and CDR2 SASEGT. The length of the CDR3 is 15 residues. The V and J ends lost 0 bases and 6 bases respectively, with 11 bases between them. CDR3 DNA sequence: TGTGCCAGCAGTGAAGCTACCGGGGAGGCCGGGGAGCTGTTTTTT. Its protein product is CASSEATGEAGELFF.

Here the CDR3 reads CSAVHTGELFF. For the CDR3, the DNA is TGCAGCGCGGTTCACACCGGGGAGCTGTTTTTT. This sequence joins TRBV20-1 and TRBJ2-2; no clear D gene. Germline CDR1 and CDR2: DFQATT and SNEGSKA (reference sequence). There are 11 residues in the CDR3.